This T cell receptor (beta chain) is drawn from a study of T cells after posttransplantation cyclophosphamide. Germline V gives CDR1 SGHVS, CDR2 FQNEAQ. The CDR3 is 16 amino acids. Germline trimming cut 5 bases from V and 5 bases from J; bases unmatched to any gene: 11. The naive gate required viable CD3+CD4+ or CD3+CD8+ cells with CCR7+CD45RA+CD45RO-CD95-CD27+CD28+ phenotype. The method was immunoSEQ multiplex PCR; TCRdb's version includes in-frame clones alone and lacks a portion of them. Of around 31,000 clones detected, roughly nine tenths appear once; the ten largest clones hold 0.1%. As regards this clone: Its antigen is not identified.

Study results and limitations: TRB clonality was highly associated with recipient CMV seropositivity and reactivation. Tissue-infiltrating T cells from skin or gut overlapped little with blood T cells.

The TCR comes from a young man in good health and a related stem cell transplant donor. J is TRBJ2-3 and V is TRBV7-8; 9 bases fit TRBD2. The sequencing sample was made of naive CD4+ T cells sorted from blood. For the CDR3, the DNA is TGTGCCAGCAGCATGGGACTAGCTGATCTACAAGATACGCAGTATTTT. It translates to CASSMGLADLQDTQYF. The whole variable domain, filled in from reference TRBV7-8 and TRBJ2-3, reads GAGVSQSPRYKVAKRGQDVALRCDPISGHVSLFWYQQALGQGPEFLTYFQNEAQLDKSGLPSDRFFAERPEGSVSTLKIQRTQQEDSAVYLCASSMGLADLQDTQYFGPGTRLTVL.